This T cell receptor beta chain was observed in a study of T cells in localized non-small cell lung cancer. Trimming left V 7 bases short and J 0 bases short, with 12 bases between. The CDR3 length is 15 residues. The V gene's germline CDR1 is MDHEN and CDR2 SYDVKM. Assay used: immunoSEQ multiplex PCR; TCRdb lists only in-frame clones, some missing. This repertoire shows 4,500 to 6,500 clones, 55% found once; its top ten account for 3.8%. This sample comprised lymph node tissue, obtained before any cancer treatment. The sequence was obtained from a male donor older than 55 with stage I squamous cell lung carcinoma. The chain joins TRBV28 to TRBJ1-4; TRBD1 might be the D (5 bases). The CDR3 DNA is TGTGCCAGCAAGGGGCCGGGTGCAACTAATGAAAAACTGTTTTTT. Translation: CASKGPGATNEKLFF.